A selection of T cell receptor beta chains follows, all from one sample in a study of T cells in Graves' hyperthyroidism and ophthalmopathy. TCRdb re-derived calls from the multiplex PCR reads in MiXCR, one entry per CDR3 protein. The profile covers 220,000 or so distinct CDR3 sequences, with about 16% appearing a single time and approximately 30% taken by the ten largest. The sample taken for sequencing was blood. These receptors were obtained from a woman in her late teens or twenties with Graves' ophthalmopathy. The CDR3 runs from the conserved cysteine through the conserved F or W. A D gene is named only where the DNA matches it firmly. Clone size, where shown, is once, few, many, or a class for clones that have expanded.

D: NA
size: many
J: TRBJ2-1
V: TRBV5-6
CDR3: CASSLVSGPFYNEQFF
DNA: TGTGCCAGCAGCTTGGTTTCTGGGCCCTTCTACAATGAGCAGTTCTTC

D: TRBD1
size: NA
J: TRBJ1-1
V: TRBV12-3/TRBV12-4
CDR3: CASSDSGGNTEAFF
DNA: TGTGCCAGCAGCGACTCAGGGGGGAACACTGAAGCTTTCTTT

D: TRBD1
size: many
J: TRBJ2-7
V: TRBV6-1
CDR3: CASSATSQGSYEQYF
DNA: TGTGCCAGCAGTGCGACCTCACAGGGGTCCTACGAGCAGTACTTC

D: NA
size: many
J: TRBJ1-1
V: TRBV9
CDR3: CASSVDDGWAPEAFF
DNA: TGTGCCAGCAGCGTAGACGATGGCTGGGCCCCTGAAGCTTTCTTT

D: TRBD2
size: many
J: TRBJ2-3
V: TRBV12-3/TRBV12-4
CDR3: CASSFAGGADTQYF
DNA: TGTGCCAGCAGTTTTGCGGGAGGGGCAGATACGCAGTATTTT

D: TRBD1
size: many
J: TRBJ2-3
V: TRBV7-8
CDR3: CASSYRGMGTDTQYF
DNA: TGTGCCAGCAGCTACAGGGGAATGGGCACAGATACGCAGTATTTT

D: NA
size: many
J: TRBJ1-1
V: TRBV3-1
CDR3: CASSQDLTGREAFF
DNA: TGTGCCAGCAGCCAAGATCTAACCGGGCGTGAAGCTTTCTTT

D: TRBD2
size: many
J: TRBJ2-2
V: TRBV20-1
CDR3: CSARDPEVAGGPNTGELFF
DNA: TGCAGTGCTAGAGACCCGGAGGTAGCGGGAGGCCCGAACACCGGGGAGCTGTTTTTT

D: TRBD1
size: few
J: TRBJ2-7
V: TRBV19
CDR3: CASSDRGEDEQYF
DNA: TGTGCCAGTTCGGACAGGGGAGAGGACGAGCAGTACTTC

D: TRBD1
size: many
J: TRBJ2-7
V: TRBV19
CDR3: CASSGGTGVLYEQYF
DNA: TGTGCCAGTAGTGGCGGGACAGGGGTTCTCTACGAGCAGTACTTC

D: TRBD2
size: many
J: TRBJ2-1
V: TRBV4-1
CDR3: CASSQVDLGLAVNNEQFF
DNA: TGCGCCAGCAGCCAAGTGGATCTCGGACTAGCGGTTAACAATGAGCAGTTCTTC

D: TRBD1
size: NA
J: TRBJ1-2
V: TRBV5-6
CDR3: CASSFLQGERYGYTF
DNA: TGTGCCAGCAGCTTCCTTCAGGGGGAGAGGTATGGCTACACCTTC

D: NA
size: many
J: TRBJ1-2
V: TRBV10-1
CDR3: CASLIRETVQGYTF
DNA: TGCGCCAGCCTGATCCGCGAGACAGTTCAAGGCTACACCTTC

D: NA
size: many
J: TRBJ1-5
V: TRBV11-2
CDR3: CASSLNSNQPQHF
DNA: TGTGCCAGCAGCTTAAATAGCAATCAGCCCCAGCATTTT

D: TRBD1
size: many
J: TRBJ2-1
V: TRBV4-1
CDR3: CASSQPGQGLYNEQFF
DNA: TGCGCCAGCAGCCAACCGGGACAGGGCTTATACAATGAGCAGTTCTTC

D: TRBD1
size: many
J: TRBJ2-5
V: TRBV2
CDR3: CASIADRGQRETQYF
DNA: TGTGCCAGCATTGCAGACAGGGGGCAGAGAGAGACCCAGTACTTC

D: TRBD1
size: NA
J: TRBJ1-4
V: TRBV7-3
CDR3: CASSPGQGATNEKLFF
DNA: TGTGCCAGCAGCCCTGGACAGGGGGCGACTAATGAAAAACTGTTTTTT

D: NA
size: NA
J: TRBJ1-6
V: TRBV5-1
CDR3: CASSLEGGSPLHF
DNA: TGCGCCAGCAGCTTGGAGGGCGGCTCACCCCTCCACTTT

D: NA
size: many
J: TRBJ1-1
V: TRBV19
CDR3: CASSISGNNQAFF
DNA: TGTGCCAGTAGTATCTCTGGCAATAACCAAGCTTTCTTT

D: TRBD1
size: many
J: TRBJ1-2
V: TRBV18
CDR3: CASSPGTDLGYTF
DNA: TGTGCCAGCTCACCCGGGACAGATCTTGGCTACACCTTC

D: NA
size: NA
J: TRBJ2-1
V: TRBV4-1
CDR3: CASSQVPSNEQFF
DNA: TGCGCCAGCAGCCAGGTTCCTTCCAATGAGCAGTTCTTC

D: TRBD1
size: many
J: TRBJ1-1
V: TRBV18
CDR3: CASSSNRGTEAFF
DNA: TGTGCCAGCTCGTCCAACAGGGGAACTGAAGCTTTCTTT

D: TRBD1
size: many
J: TRBJ1-1
V: TRBV10-3
CDR3: CAISVGGQVNTEAFF
DNA: TGTGCCATCAGTGTTGGGGGACAGGTGAACACTGAAGCTTTCTTT

D: NA
size: many
J: TRBJ2-1
V: TRBV12-3/TRBV12-4
CDR3: CASSLSSTVSYNEQFF
DNA: TGTGCCAGCAGTTTATCGTCGACCGTCTCCTACAATGAGCAGTTCTTC

D: NA
size: many
J: TRBJ1-5
V: TRBV18
CDR3: CASSPLPSLNQPQHF
DNA: TGTGCCAGCTCACCCCTCCCCTCGCTTAATCAGCCCCAGCATTTT

D: NA
size: many
J: TRBJ2-7
V: TRBV7-9
CDR3: CASSSQLYLGGEQYF
DNA: TGTGCCAGCAGCTCTCAACTCTATTTAGGGGGGGAGCAGTACTTC

D: NA
size: many
J: TRBJ2-7
V: TRBV29-1
CDR3: CSVDNRGRRPSEQYF
DNA: TGCAGCGTTGATAACCGGGGACGGCGCCCCTCCGAGCAGTACTTC

D: TRBD2
size: many
J: TRBJ2-3
V: TRBV6-2/TRBV6-3
CDR3: CASSSPGGGGYTFTDTQYF
DNA: TGTGCCAGCAGTTCCCCGGGTGGCGGGGGTTACACCTTCACAGATACGCAGTATTTT

D: NA
size: many
J: TRBJ2-1
V: TRBV20-1
CDR3: CSASPAFGNEQFF
DNA: TGCAGTGCTAGTCCTGCGTTCGGCAATGAGCAGTTCTTC

D: TRBD2
size: few
J: TRBJ2-1
V: TRBV19
CDR3: CASSIYGGSSYNEQFF
DNA: TGTGCCAGTAGTATTTACGGGGGGAGCTCCTACAATGAGCAGTTCTTC